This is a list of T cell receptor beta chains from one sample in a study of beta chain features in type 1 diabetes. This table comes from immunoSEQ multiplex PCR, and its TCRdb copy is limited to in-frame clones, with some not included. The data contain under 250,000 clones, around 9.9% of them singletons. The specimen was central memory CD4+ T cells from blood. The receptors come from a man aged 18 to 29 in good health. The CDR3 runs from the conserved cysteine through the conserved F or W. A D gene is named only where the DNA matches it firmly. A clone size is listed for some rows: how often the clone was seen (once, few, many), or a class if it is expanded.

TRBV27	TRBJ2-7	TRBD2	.	CASSFAGEREQYF
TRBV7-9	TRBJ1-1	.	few	CASSLQGLTEAFF
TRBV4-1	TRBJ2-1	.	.	CASSQDLSGTYNEQFF
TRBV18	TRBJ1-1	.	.	CASSPKEGQRNTEAFF
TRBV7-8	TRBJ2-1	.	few	CASTPPWQKNNEQFF
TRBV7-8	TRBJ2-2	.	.	CASSLNPVGTGELFF
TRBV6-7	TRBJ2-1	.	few	CASSSHIGGGNEQFF
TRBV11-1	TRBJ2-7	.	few	CASSAKGQGRDEQYF
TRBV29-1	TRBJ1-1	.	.	CSVESFSRNTEAFF
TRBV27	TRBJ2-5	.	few	CASSLSMGTAQETQYF
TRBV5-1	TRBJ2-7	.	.	CASSLAGESYEQYF
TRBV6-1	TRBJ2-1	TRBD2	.	CASSELAGYNEQFF
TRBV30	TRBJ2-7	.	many	CACDRDSYEQYF
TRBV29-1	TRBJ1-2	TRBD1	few	CSASGTGDGYTF
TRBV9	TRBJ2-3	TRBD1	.	CASSPWQGASTDTQYF
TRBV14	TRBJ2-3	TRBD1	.	CASSQRLRDRDLGGGDTQYF
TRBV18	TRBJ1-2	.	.	CASSPPGSIFYGYTF
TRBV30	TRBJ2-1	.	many	CALGINRDEQFF
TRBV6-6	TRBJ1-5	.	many	CASSYGWGVGPQHF
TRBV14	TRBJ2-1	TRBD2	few	CASSPPLLFSGRIRTHEQFF
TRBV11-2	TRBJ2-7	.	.	CASSLDRGGLAHEQYF
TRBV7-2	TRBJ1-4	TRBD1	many	CASSTGTGRGELFF
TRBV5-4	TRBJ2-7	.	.	CASSLWAGDEQYF
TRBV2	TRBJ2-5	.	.	CASRGIVETQYF
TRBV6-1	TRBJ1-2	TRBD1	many	CASNPTGNYGYTF
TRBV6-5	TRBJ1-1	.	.	CASSYARGTEAFF
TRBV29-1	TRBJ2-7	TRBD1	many	CSVAGTVYEQYF
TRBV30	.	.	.	CAWSATVSYEQYF
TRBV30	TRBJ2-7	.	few	CARGSTYEQYF
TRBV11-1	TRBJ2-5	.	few	CASSSGPSETQYF
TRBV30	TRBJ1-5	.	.	CAWSVKGGTGNQPQHF
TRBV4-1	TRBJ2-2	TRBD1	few	CASSQEDTGGTGRSGELFF
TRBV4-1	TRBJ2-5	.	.	CASSPQGSGQETQYF
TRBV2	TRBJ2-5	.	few	CASGIGETQYF
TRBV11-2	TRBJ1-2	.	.	CASSLDPAGFGYTF
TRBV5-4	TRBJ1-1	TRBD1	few	CASSLQGYTEAFF
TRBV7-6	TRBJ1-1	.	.	CASSFRPLNTEAFF